Listed below are T cell receptor beta chains from one sample, sequenced in a study of PD-1 blockade in classical Hodgkin lymphoma. Using immunoSEQ multiplex PCR, the repertoire was profiled, and TCRdb retains in-frame clones only, with some absent. The table includes about 39,000 clones, around 80% detected once. The sample here was peripheral blood mononuclear cells (PBMCs), taken before the fourth cycle of nivolumab. These receptors originate from a human donor with classical Hodgkin lymphoma. CDR3s include the opening cysteine and the closing phenylalanine or tryptophan. The D gene is left open where the match is weak. A row's size may be missing; if present it is once, few, many or a size class.

CASSTSGGNTGELFF TGTGCCAGCAGCACGAGCGGGGGTAACACCGGGGAGCTGTTTTTT TRBJ2-2 TRBV21-1 once -
CASWTRGEKLFF TGTGCCAGCTGGACAAGAGGAGAAAAACTGTTTTTT TRBJ1-4 TRBV18 - -
CASSSGPPGYEQYF TGTGCCAGCAGCTCCGGACCACCCGGATACGAGCAGTACTTC TRBJ2-7 TRBV5-4 - -
CASSWAGEEYEQYF TGTGCCAGCAGCTGGGCAGGGGAAGAATACGAGCAGTACTTC TRBJ2-7 TRBV7-9 - -
CSVEGGFYGYTF TGCAGCGTTGAAGGCGGATTCTATGGCTACACCTTC TRBJ1-2 TRBV29-1 - -
CASSVTGTYEQYF TGTGCCAGCAGTGTGACAGGGACCTACGAGCAGTACTTC TRBJ2-7 TRBV27 - TRBD1
CASRSYRNTGELFF TGTGCCAGCAGATCTTACAGGAACACCGGGGAGCTGTTTTTT TRBJ2-2 TRBV7-6 - -
CASSHHLRDRGEETQYF TGTGCCAGCAGTCACCACTTGCGAGACAGGGGGGAAGAGACCCAGTACTTC TRBJ2-5 TRBV28 - TRBD1
CASSDRVFKFF TGTGCCAGCAGTGACAGGGTCTTTAAGTTCTTC TRBJ2-1 TRBV6-1 - -
CASSVSGWGTEGGYTF TGTGCCAGCAGCGTTTCTGGGTGGGGGACAGAAGGAGGCTACACCTTC TRBJ1-2 TRBV9 - TRBD1
CASSLRDTGELFF TGCGCCAGCAGCTTGCGAGACACCGGGGAGCTGTTTTTT TRBJ2-2 TRBV5-1 - -
CASSGGGLAGSYNEQFF TGTGCCAGCAGCGGGGGGGGACTAGCGGGCTCCTACAATGAGCAGTTCTTC TRBJ2-1 TRBV5-4 - TRBD2
CASSYSRRGGGEKLFF TGTGCCAGCAGTTACTCCCGCAGGGGCGGAGGGGAAAAACTGTTTTTT TRBJ1-4 TRBV6-5 - -
CASIPDRGDTEAFF TGTGCCAGCATACCCGACAGGGGGGATACTGAAGCTTTCTTT TRBJ1-1 TRBV28 once TRBD1